This T cell receptor (beta chain) is drawn from a study of post-analysis software for immune sequencing data. Turning to the study itself: Relapsing-remitting, secondary progressive and progressive-relapsing forms made up the multiple sclerosis disease courses.

Study outcomes and limitations: Under F measure analysis, samples from one preparation batch co-clustered strongly. Among multiple sclerosis patients, normalized Chao1 diversity was significantly below that of controls. TRBV5-6, TRBV5-1 and TRBV20-1 were among about 5 TRBV segments more frequent in patients than controls.

This clonotype occurred a few times. Its target is unknown. Researchers reported that TCR beta cDNA libraries carried unique molecular identifiers. There were 1 to 10 million T cells, and around 460,000 cDNA molecules came from them. TCRdb processed the PCR reads anew with MiXCR; each CDR3 protein has one entry. The table lists approximately 630,000 distinct CDR3 sequences, 55% to 70% of them singletons. The CDR3 loop spans 14 amino acids. J was trimmed by 7 bases and V by 7 bases; bases with no gene match: 5. The sequencing sample was made of blood. The sequence came from a girl aged 2 to 10 with multiple sclerosis. The chain is built from TRBV12-3 or TRBV12-4 and TRBJ2-1; 12 bases are shared with TRBD2. The CDR3 sequence is CASTYLAGGNEQFF. DNA for the CDR3: TGTGCCAGCACTTACCTAGCGGGAGGGAATGAGCAGTTCTTC.